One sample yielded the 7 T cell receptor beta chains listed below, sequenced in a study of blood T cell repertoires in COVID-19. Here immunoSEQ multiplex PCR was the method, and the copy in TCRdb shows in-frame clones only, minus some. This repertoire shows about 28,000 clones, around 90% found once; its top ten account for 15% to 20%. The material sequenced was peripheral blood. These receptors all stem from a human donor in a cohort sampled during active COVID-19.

CDR3 in amino acids: CASRRTGSMGPLHF. As DNA, the CDR3 is TGCGCCAGCAGAAGGACAGGGTCGATGGGACCCCTCCACTTT. This chain joins TRBV10-2 and TRBJ1-6, with TRBD1 identical over 8 bases. Germline V gives CDR1 WSHSY, CDR2 SAAADI. CDR3 length: 14 amino acids. V shed 6 bases and J 12 bases; nucleotides not matched to a gene: 10.

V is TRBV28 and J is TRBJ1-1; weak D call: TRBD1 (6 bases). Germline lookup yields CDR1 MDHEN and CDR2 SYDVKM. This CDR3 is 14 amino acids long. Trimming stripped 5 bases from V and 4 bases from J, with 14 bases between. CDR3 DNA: TGTGCCAGCAGTCCGGGGGGGGCCCTCACTGAAGCTTTCTTT. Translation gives CASSPGGALTEAFF.

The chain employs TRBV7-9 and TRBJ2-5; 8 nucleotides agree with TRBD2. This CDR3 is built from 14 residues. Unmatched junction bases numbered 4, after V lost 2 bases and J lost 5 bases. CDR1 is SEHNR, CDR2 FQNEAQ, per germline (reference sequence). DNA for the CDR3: TGTGCCAGCAGCTTACCGGGACTAGGGGAGACCCAGTACTTC. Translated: CASSLPGLGETQYF.

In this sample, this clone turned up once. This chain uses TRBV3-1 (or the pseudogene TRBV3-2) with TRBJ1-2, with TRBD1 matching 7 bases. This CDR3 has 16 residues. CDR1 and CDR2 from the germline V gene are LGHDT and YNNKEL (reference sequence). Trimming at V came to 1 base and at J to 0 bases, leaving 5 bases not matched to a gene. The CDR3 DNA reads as TGTGCCAGCAGCCAAGGACAGGGTCTTCCTAACTATGGCTACACCTTC. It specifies CASSQGQGLPNYGYTF.

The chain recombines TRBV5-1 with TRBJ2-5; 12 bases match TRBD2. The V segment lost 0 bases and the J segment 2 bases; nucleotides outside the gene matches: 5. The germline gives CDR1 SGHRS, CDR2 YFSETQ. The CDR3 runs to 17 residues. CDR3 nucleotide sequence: TGCGCCAGCAGCTTGGGCGATCTAGCGGGAGGGCAAGAGACCCAGTACTTC. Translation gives CASSLGDLAGGQETQYF.

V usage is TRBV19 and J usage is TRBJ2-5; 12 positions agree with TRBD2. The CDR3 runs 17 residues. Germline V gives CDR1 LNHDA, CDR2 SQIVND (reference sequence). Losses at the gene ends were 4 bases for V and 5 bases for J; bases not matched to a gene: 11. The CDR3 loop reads CASSKRASGRAQETQYF. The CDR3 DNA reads TGTGCCAGTAGTAAAAGGGCTAGCGGGAGGGCACAGGAGACCCAGTACTTC. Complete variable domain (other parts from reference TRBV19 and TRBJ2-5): DGGITQSPKYLFRKEGQNVTLSCEQNLNHDAMYWYRQDPGQGLRLIYYSQIVNDFQKGDIAEGYSVSREKKESFPLTVTSAQKNPTAFYLCASSKRASGRAQETQYFGPGTRLLVL.

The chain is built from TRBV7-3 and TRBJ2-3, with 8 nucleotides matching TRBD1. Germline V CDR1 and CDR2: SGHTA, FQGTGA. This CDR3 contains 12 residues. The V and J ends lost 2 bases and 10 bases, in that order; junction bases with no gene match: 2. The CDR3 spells CASSLQGASQYF. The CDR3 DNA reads TGTGCCAGCAGCTTACAGGGGGCGTCGCAGTATTTT.